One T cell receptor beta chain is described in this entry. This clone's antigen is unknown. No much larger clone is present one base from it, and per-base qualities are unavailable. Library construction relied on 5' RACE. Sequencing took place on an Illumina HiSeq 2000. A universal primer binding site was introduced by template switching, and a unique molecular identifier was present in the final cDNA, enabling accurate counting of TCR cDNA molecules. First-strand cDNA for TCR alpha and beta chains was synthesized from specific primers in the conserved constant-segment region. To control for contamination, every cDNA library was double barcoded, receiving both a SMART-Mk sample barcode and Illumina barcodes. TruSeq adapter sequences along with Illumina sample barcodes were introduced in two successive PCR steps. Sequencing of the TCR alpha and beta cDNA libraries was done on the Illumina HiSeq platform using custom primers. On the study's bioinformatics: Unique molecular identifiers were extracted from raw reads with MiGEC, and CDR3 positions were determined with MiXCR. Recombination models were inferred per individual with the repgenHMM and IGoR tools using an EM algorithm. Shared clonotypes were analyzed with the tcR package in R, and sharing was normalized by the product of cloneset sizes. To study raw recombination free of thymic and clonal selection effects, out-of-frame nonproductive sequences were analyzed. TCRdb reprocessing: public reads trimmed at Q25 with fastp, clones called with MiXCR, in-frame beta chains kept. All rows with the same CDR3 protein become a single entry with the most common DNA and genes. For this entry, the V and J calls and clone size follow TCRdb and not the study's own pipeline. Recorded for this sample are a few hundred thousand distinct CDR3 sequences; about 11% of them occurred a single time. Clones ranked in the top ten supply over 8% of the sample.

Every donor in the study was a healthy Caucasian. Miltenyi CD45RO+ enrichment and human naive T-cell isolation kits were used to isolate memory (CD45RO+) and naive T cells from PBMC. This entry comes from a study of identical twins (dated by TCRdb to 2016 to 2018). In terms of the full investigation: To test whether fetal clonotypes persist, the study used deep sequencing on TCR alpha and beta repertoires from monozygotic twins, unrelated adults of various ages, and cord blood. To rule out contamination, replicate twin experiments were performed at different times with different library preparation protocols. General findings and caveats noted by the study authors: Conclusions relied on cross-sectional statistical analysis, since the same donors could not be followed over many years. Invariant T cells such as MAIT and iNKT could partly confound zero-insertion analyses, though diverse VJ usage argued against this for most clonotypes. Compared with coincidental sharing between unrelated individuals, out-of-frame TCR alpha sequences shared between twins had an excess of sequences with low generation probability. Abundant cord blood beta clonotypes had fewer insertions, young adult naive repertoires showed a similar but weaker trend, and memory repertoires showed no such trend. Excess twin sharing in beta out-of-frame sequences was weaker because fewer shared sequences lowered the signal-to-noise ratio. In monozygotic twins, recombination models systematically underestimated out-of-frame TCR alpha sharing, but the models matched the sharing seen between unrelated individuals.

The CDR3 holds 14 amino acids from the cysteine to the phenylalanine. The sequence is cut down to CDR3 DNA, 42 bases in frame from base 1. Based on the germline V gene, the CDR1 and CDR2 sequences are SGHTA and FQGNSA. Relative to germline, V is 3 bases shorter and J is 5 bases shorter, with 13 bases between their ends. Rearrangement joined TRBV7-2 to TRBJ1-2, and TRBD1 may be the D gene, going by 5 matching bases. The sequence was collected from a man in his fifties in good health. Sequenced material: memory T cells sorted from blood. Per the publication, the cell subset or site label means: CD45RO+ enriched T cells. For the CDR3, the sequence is CASSFGTGLYGYTF. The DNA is TGTGCCAGCAGCTTCGGGACGGGGTTATATGGCTACACCTTC.